This T cell receptor beta chain is from a study of tumor-infiltrating lymphocytes in localized non-small cell lung cancer. Per germline, CDR1 SGHVS and CDR2 FQNEAQ. Trimming pared 4 bases from V and 2 bases from J, leaving 13 bases between. The CDR3 has 15 residues. Some clones are missing from TCRdb's copy, which holds only in-frame ones; the method was immunoSEQ multiplex PCR. In the table there are more than 7,500 clones, approximately 82% of which are singletons. The J gene is TRBJ2-3, the V gene TRBV7-8; the D gene is possibly TRBD1 (6 bases). Sequenced material: uninvolved lung tissue not adjacent to the tumor. The receptor comes from a human donor with non-small cell lung cancer. The CDR3 protein is CASSSGTFPTDTQYF. CDR3 DNA: TGTGCCAGCAGCTCGGGGACATTTCCCACAGATACGCAGTATTTT.